Presented here are 14 T cell receptor beta chains from one specimen sequenced in a study of shared clonotypes between healthy human individuals. Some clones are missing from TCRdb's copy, which holds only in-frame ones; the method was immunoSEQ multiplex PCR. The sample holds about 700,000 clones, just over 90% seen once. Naive-designated CD8 cells lacked CD45RO, were positively enriched for CCR7, and omitted terminally differentiated effector memory CD45RA+ cells. Input material: naive CD8+ T cells sorted from blood. The receptors come from a man aged 30 to 39 in good health.

The V call is TRBV4-3, the J call TRBJ2-5, with a tentative D call TRBD2 (6 bases). The V and J ends lost 1 base and 5 bases respectively, with 11 bases between them. CDR1 is LGHNA, CDR2 YSLEER, per germline. This CDR3 spans 14 amino acids. CDR3: CASSQGGGAETQYF. CDR3 sequence (DNA): TGCGCCAGCAGCCAAGGCGGAGGGGCGGAGACCCAGTACTTC.

The chain combines TRBV11-2 with TRBJ1-1; 8 bases are shared with TRBD1. The J segment lost 6 bases and the V segment lost 0 bases, leaving 0 bases of the junction unmatched. Germline V gives CDR1 SGHAT, CDR2 FQNNGV. This CDR3 comprises 13 residues. The CDR3, as DNA: TGTGCCAGCAGCTTAGACAGGGGGCCTGAAGCTTTCTTT. It yields the protein CASSLDRGPEAFF.

The chain combines TRBV14 with TRBJ2-7; D call uncertain. The V end was cut by 5 bases, the J end by 4 bases, with 15 bases between. The CDR3 has 14 amino acids. Germline V gene sequence: CDR1 SGHDN, CDR2 FVKESK. CDR3 nucleotide sequence: TGTGCCAGCAGCGCACGTAAAGGCCCTTACGAGCAGTACTTC. Translating it yields CASSARKGPYEQYF.

The chain combines TRBV27 with TRBJ2-3; TRBD1 is a possible D gene (5 bases). In germline, CDR1 is MNHEY, CDR2 SMNVEV (reference sequence). The germline V and J ends were trimmed by 6 bases and 4 bases, with 14 bases remaining between them. The CDR3 sequence is 14 residues long. This CDR3 reads CASSETDWADTQYF. The CDR3 nucleotides are TGTGCCAGCAGCGAGACAGATTGGGCAGATACGCAGTATTTT.

This rearrangement joins TRBV10-3 to TRBJ1-2; 9 bases are a match to TRBD1. Trimming took 2 bases from V and 8 from J; bases not matched to a gene: 6. Germline CDR1 reads ENHRY; CDR2 reads SYGVKD. CDR3 length: 14 amino acids. The CDR3 DNA sequence: TGTGCCATCAGTGAGGACAGGGGGTTAGTGGGCTACACCTTC. As protein: CAISEDRGLVGYTF.

This clone showed up just once. The rearrangement links TRBV5-1 to TRBJ2-7; possible D gene TRBD2, 6 bases. The germline CDR1 and CDR2 sequences are SGHRS and YFSETQ. The CDR3 extends over 14 amino acids. V was clipped by 1 base and J by 5 bases, with 13 bases between them. The chain's CDR3 is CASSLRQEGDEQYF. The DNA of the CDR3 is TGCGCCAGCAGCTTGAGGCAGGAGGGCGACGAGCAGTACTTC.

This clone was detected once. The J gene is TRBJ2-7, the V gene TRBV5-6; 9 bases are a match to TRBD1. After removal of 5 bases from V and 3 bases from J, the junction contained 9 bases not matched to a gene. The germline gives CDR1 SGHDT, CDR2 YYEEEE. There are 15 residues in the CDR3. The CDR3: CASRAWGQGVYEQYF. CDR3 DNA sequence: TGTGCCAGCAGGGCTTGGGGACAGGGAGTCTACGAGCAGTACTTC.

V gene TRBV5-5 combines with J gene TRBJ2-4, with 9 bases aligning to TRBD1. Germline CDR1 is SGHKS and CDR2 is YYEKEE (reference sequence). The CDR3 length is 15 residues. Germline trimming cut 4 bases from V and 6 bases from J; bases unmatched to any gene: 8. In DNA form, the CDR3 reads TGTGCCAGCAGCCCCCCCCCGGGACAGGGAAACATTCAGTACTTC. Translating it yields CASSPPPGQGNIQYF.

The CDR3, as DNA: TGTGCCTGGAGTGTTACGGAAACCGAGCAGTACTTC. Protein product: CAWSVTETEQYF. The J gene is TRBJ2-7, the V gene TRBV30; D remains unclear. The germline V gene encodes CDR1 GTSNPN and CDR2 SVGIG (reference sequence). The CDR3 length is 12 residues. Trimming pared 0 bases from V and 6 bases from J, leaving 9 bases between.

In this sample, this clone turned up a few times. The chain employs TRBV7-9 and TRBJ1-5; no definite D call. Germline CDR1 is SEHNR and CDR2 is FQNEAQ (reference sequence). Trimming took 0 bases from V and 4 from J, leaving 16 bases between them. This CDR3 is 17 amino acids long. This CDR3 is CASSLAGGWAPNQPQHF. The CDR3 coding sequence is TGTGCCAGCAGCTTAGCGGGCGGGTGGGCCCCTAATCAGCCCCAGCATTTT.

The chain is built from TRBV7-9 and TRBJ2-2; 10 bases are shared with TRBD2. Per germline, CDR1 SEHNR and CDR2 FQNEAQ (reference sequence). This CDR3 contains 16 residues. Germline trimming cut 4 bases from V and 3 bases from J; bases unmatched to any gene: 5. CDR3 amino acids: CASSSELAGYTGELFF. The DNA for the CDR3 is TGTGCCAGCAGCTCGGAACTAGCGGGGTACACCGGGGAGCTGTTTTTT.

CDR3 in amino acids: CASSEKNYHDIQYF. The CDR3 DNA reads TGCGCCAGCAGTGAGAAAAACTATCACGACATTCAGTACTTC. The V call is TRBV10-1, the J call TRBJ2-4, with D hard to call. Trimming removed 2 bases at V and 8 bases at J, with 13 bases between. CDR1 is WNHNN, CDR2 SYGVQD, per germline (reference sequence). This CDR3 comprises 14 residues.

The J gene is TRBJ2-7, the V gene TRBV11-2, with 7 positions matching TRBD2. Germline V gives CDR1 SGHAT, CDR2 FQNNGV. The CDR3 loop spans 15 amino acids. The V gene end was trimmed by 4 bases and the J gene end by 3 bases; junction bases not matched to a gene: 9. Here the CDR3 DNA reads TGTGCCAGCAGCTGGGAAGCTAGCGGATACTACGAGCAGTACTTC. It specifies CASSWEASGYYEQYF.

This chain connects TRBV6-5 to TRBJ2-1, with 10 bases identical to TRBD2. Germline V gives CDR1 MNHEY, CDR2 SVGAGI. The CDR3 sequence is 16 residues long. The junction had 9 bases not matched to a gene; V was cut back by 4 bases and J by 6 bases. For the CDR3, the DNA is TGTGCCAGCAGTTTGGCTAGCGGGAGTGTTTTCAATGAGCAGTTCTTC. This codes for CASSLASGSVFNEQFF.